This T cell receptor beta chain was sequenced during a study of cytomegalovirus exposure and HLA in healthy donors. Whole-study findings and limits: Specificity of a few CMV-associated chains for CMV antigens was verified in vitro.

Trimming removed 5 bases from V and 3 bases from J, with 16 bases in between. There are 16 residues in the CDR3. Germline lookup yields CDR1 LNHDA and CDR2 SQIVND (reference sequence). On this clone: Its target is not known.

Clones were sequenced by immunoSEQ multiplex PCR, and TCRdb holds only the in-frame ones, with some missing. The sample has hundreds of thousands of clones; approximately 88% are singletons. The sample consisted of PBMCs. The TCR was taken from a woman in her thirties in good health and CMV-seropositive. The gene calls are TRBV19 and TRBJ2-2; the D gene could be TRBD1 or TRBD2 (5 bases each). CDR3 sequence: CASSAILGDHTGELFF. The CDR3 DNA follows: TGTGCCAGTAGTGCCATACTCGGGGACCACACCGGGGAGCTGTTTTTT.